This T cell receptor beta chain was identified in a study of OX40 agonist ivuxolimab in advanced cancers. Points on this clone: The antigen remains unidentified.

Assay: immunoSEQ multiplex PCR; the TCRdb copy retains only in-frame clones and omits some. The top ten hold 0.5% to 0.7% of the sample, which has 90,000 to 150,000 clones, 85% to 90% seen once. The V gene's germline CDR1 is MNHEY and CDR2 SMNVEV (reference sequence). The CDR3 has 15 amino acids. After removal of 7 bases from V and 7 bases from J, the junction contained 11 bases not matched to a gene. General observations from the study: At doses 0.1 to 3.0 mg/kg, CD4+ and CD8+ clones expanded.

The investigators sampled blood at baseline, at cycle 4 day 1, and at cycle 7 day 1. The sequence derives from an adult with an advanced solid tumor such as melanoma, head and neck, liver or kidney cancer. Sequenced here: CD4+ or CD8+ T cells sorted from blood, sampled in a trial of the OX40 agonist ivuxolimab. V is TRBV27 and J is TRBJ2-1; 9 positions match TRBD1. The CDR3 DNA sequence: TGTGCCAGCACCTCGGACAGGGGAATGAGGAATGAGCAGTTCTTC. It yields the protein CASTSDRGMRNEQFF.